This T cell receptor (beta chain) stems from a study of human T cells and chemical hapten exposure. Time point given: patch test 2, 6 weeks after DPC sensitization. The treatment denotes: therapeutic diphenylcyclopropenone sensitization with weekly scalp DPC. Blood sampling occurred before each patch-test application. Germline values: CDR1 LGHNA, CDR2 YSLEER. The CDR3 has 17 amino acids. V was trimmed by 0 bases and J by 7 bases, leaving 22 bases between them. TCRdb analysed the RACE reads with MiXCR anew, one entry per CDR3 protein. The table includes approximately 120,000 distinct CDR3 sequences, roughly a tenth detected once.

This receptor was taken from a woman in her 40s with alopecia areata. Some clones in this sample may be carry-over from other donors' samples. Sample: whole blood, taken in connection with sensitization to the hapten diphenylcyclopropenone (DPC). The rearrangement links TRBV4-3 to TRBJ2-7; D possibly corresponds to TRBD2 (6 bases). CDR3: CASSQDIGSWDVREQYF. DNA for the CDR3: TGCGCCAGCAGCCAAGATATCGGGAGTTGGGATGTTCGGGAGCAGTACTTC.